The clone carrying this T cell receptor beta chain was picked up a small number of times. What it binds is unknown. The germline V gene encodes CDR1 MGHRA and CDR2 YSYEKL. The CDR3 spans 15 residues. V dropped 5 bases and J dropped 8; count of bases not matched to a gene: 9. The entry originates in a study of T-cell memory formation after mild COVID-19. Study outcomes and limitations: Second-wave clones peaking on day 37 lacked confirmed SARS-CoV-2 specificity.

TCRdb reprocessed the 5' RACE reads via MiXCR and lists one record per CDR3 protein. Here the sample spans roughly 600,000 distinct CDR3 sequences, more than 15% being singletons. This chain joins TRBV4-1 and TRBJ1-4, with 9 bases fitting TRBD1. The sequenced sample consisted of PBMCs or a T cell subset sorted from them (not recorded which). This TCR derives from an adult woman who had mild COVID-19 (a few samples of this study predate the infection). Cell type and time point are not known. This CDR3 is CASSSAGTGNEKLFF. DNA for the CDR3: TGCGCCAGCAGCTCAGCCGGGACAGGGAACGAAAAACTGTTTTTT.